This TCR beta chain was sequenced during a study of neurological immune-mediated disorders. Broader study findings: Private repertoires in all groups were suggested, as expanded clones shared no CDR3 amino acid sequences across subjects. Healthy controls had more TCR clonal expansion than multiple sclerosis, which showed the least, whereas HTLV-1-associated myelopathy showed the most.

The CDR3 sequence is 14 residues long. The V end lost 7 bases, the J end lost 3 bases, and 12 bases lay between the germline ends. Germline-derived CDR1 and CDR2 are MNHEY and SMNVEV (reference sequence). One entry per CDR3 protein results from TCRdb running MiXCR on the 5' RACE reads. Altogether about 66,000 distinct CDR3 sequences are present, 3.4% being singletons, with the ten largest covering 3.7%. This clonotype was seen many times. Its antigen is not identified. The source of this sequence is a man aged 35-49 years with multiple sclerosis. Sample: PBMCs. The J gene is TRBJ2-2, the V gene TRBV27, with a weak D call TRBD1 (6 bases). CDR3 in amino acids: CASNGQPHTGELFF. CDR3 nucleotides: TGTGCCAGCAACGGACAGCCTCACACCGGGGAGCTGTTTTTT.